This T cell receptor beta chain was identified during a study of shared clonotypes between healthy human individuals. Notes on the study in general: Researchers found naive subsets generally carried larger estimated richness than memory subsets.

Data came from immunoSEQ multiplex PCR; TCRdb stores just in-frame clones and leaves some out. The table has 650,000 to 700,000 clones, about nine tenths seen once. On this clone itself: The target antigen is unknown.

V lost 9 bases and J lost 2; bases outside the gene matches: 3. Germline lookup yields CDR1 LNHDA and CDR2 SQIVND (reference sequence). The CDR3 sequence is 13 residues long. Sequencing was performed on memory CD8+ T cells from PBMCs. The subset denotes: CD45RO+ cells pooled with CCR7-negative TemRA cells. The clonotype comes from a man between 18 and 35 years old in good health. Some clones in this sample may be carry-over from other donors' samples. The chain uses TRBV19 and TRBJ1-2; 10 bases match TRBD1. CDR3 nucleotides: TGTGCCAGCACGGGACAGGGGAACTATGGCTACACCTTC. Encoded protein: CASTGQGNYGYTF.